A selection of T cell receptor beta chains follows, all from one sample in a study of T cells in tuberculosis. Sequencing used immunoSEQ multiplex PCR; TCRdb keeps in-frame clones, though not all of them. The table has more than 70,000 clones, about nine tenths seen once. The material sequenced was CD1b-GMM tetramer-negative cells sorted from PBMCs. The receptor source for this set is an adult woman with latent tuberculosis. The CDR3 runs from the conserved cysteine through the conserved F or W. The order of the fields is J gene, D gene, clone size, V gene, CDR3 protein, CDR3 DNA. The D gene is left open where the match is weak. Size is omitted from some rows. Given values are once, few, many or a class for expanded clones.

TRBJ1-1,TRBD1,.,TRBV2,CASSKGQGGSAFF,TGTGCCAGCAGTAAGGGACAGGGGGGATCAGCTTTCTTT
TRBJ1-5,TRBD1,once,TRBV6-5,CASSSTPTGDNQPQHF,TGTGCCAGCAGTTCAACCCCCACAGGGGACAATCAGCCCCAGCATTTT
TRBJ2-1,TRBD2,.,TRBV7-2,CASARTSGGVYNEQFF,TGTGCCAGCGCTAGGACTAGCGGGGGGGTTTACAATGAGCAGTTCTTC
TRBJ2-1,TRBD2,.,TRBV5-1,CASSLVTSGGYNEQFF,TGCGCCAGCAGCCTAGTGACTAGCGGGGGGTACAATGAGCAGTTCTTC
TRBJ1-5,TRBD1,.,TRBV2,CASSDGMGQGSRDQPQHF,TGTGCCAGCAGTGATGGTATGGGACAGGGGTCGCGAGATCAGCCCCAGCATTTT
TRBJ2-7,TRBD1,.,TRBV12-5,CASGLFFLGTGDTYEQYF,TGTGCTAGTGGTTTGTTCTTTTTGGGGACAGGGGACACCTACGAGCAGTACTTC
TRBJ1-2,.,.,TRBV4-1,CASSQDGSGADTF,TGCGCCAGCAGCCAAGATGGGTCAGGGGCAGACACCTTC
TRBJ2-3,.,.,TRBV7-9,CASSLTGGDTQYF,TGTGCCAGCAGCTTAACCGGAGGAGATACGCAGTATTTT
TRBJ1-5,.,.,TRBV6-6,CASMGGGQPQHF,TGTGCCAGCATGGGGGGTGGTCAGCCCCAGCATTTT
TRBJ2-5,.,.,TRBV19,CASSNTTYQETQYF,TGTGCCAGTAGTAATACTACCTACCAAGAGACCCAGTACTTC
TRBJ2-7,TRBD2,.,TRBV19,CASSGLAGSRMQYF,TGTGCCAGTAGTGGGCTAGCGGGGTCAAGGATGCAGTACTTC
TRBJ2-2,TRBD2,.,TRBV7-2,CASSLRTSGGARTGELFF,TGTGCCAGCAGCTTACGTACTAGCGGGGGGGCTCGCACCGGGGAGCTGTTTTTT
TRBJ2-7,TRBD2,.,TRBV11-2,CASSLGTSGVSYEQYF,TGTGCCAGCAGCTTAGGGACTAGCGGGGTCTCCTACGAGCAGTACTTC
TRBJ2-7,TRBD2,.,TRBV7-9,CASSSRGERGAEEQYF,TGTGCCAGCAGCTCCCGAGGAGAGCGGGGGGCGGAGGAGCAGTACTTC
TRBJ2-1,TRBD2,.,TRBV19,CASSKGLADYNEQFF,TGTGCCAGTAGTAAGGGACTAGCGGATTACAATGAGCAGTTCTTC
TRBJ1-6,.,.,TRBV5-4,CASSLRGGNSPLHF,TGTGCCAGCAGCTTGCGGGGGGGAAATTCACCCCTCCACTTT
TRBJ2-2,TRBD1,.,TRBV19,CASSIEGTGKRGPLDGELFF,TGTGCCAGTAGTATAGAAGGGACAGGGAAGAGGGGCCCCCTTGACGGGGAGCTGTTTTTT
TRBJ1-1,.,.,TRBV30,CAWSVSLGATEAFF,TGTGCCTGGAGTGTTTCATTGGGGGCCACTGAAGCTTTCTTT
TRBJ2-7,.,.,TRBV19,CASSPLSTGNSSYEQYF,TGTGCCAGTAGTCCTTTATCGACAGGAAACAGCTCCTACGAGCAGTACTTC
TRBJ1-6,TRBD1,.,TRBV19,CASSITGGRSPLHF,TGTGCCAGTAGTATCACAGGGGGAAGGTCACCCCTCCACTTT
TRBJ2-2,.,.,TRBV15,CATSRRRGANTGELFF,TGTGCCACCAGCAGAAGGCGGGGTGCGAACACCGGGGAGCTGTTTTTT
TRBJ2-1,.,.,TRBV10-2,CASSANENDEQFF,TGCGCCAGCAGTGCCAATGAGAATGATGAGCAGTTCTTC
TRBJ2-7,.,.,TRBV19,CASSMRLSYEQYF,TGTGCCAGTAGTATGCGACTGTCCTACGAGCAGTACTTC
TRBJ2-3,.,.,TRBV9,CASSVVGEVTDTQYF,TGTGCCAGCAGCGTGGTAGGGGAAGTCACAGATACGCAGTATTTT
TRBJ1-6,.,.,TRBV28,CASSSPQGLGNSPLHF,TGTGCCAGCAGTTCGCCACAGGGTTTGGGTAATTCACCCCTCCACTTT
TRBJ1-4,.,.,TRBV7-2,CASTRGDNEKLFF,TGTGCCAGCACCCGCGGAGATAATGAAAAACTGTTTTTT